This TCR beta chain was documented in a study of cytomegalovirus exposure and HLA in healthy donors. Germline V gene sequence: CDR1 SQVTM, CDR2 ANQGSEA. Trimming took 4 bases from V and 5 from J, leaving 17 bases between them. The CDR3 is made up of 14 amino acids. This table comes from immunoSEQ multiplex PCR, and its TCRdb copy is limited to in-frame clones, with some not included. The table lists 90,000 to 150,000 clones, approximately 90% of them singletons. The receptor's source is a man younger than 35 in good health and CMV-seronegative. The sequenced material came from PBMCs. The genes are TRBV29-1 and TRBJ1-1; no reliable D call. CDR3 DNA sequence: TGCAGCGTTGTATCCTTCGCGGGTGGGACTGAAGCTTTCTTT. Its translation: CSVVSFAGGTEAFF.